The 7 T cell receptor beta chains reported below all come from one sample, sequenced in a study of OX40 agonist ivuxolimab in advanced cancers. The repertoire was sequenced with immunoSEQ multiplex PCR; TCRdb's copy has only in-frame clones and lacks some. The table records around 72,000 clones, more than 85% of them present only once. The specimen comprised CD4+ or CD8+ T cells sorted from blood, sampled in a trial of the OX40 agonist ivuxolimab. The receptors come from an adult with an advanced solid tumor such as melanoma, head and neck, liver or kidney cancer.

This sequence joins TRBV11-2 and TRBJ2-7; D perhaps matches TRBD1 (6 bases). Germline V gene sequence: CDR1 SGHAT, CDR2 FQNNGV. V shed 0 bases and J shed 5 bases, with 17 bases lying between them. The CDR3 contains 16 residues. The CDR3 DNA reads TGTGCCAGCAGCTTAGACCTCGTTACAGGGATCCACGAGCAGTACTTC. It is translated as CASSLDLVTGIHEQYF.

V gene TRBV19 combines with J gene TRBJ2-1, with 14 bases fitting TRBD2. V trimming: 1 base; J trimming: 6 bases; junction bases outside the gene matches: 8. Germline V CDR1 and CDR2: LNHDA, SQIVND (reference sequence). The CDR3 covers 18 residues. For the CDR3, the DNA is TGTGCCAGTAGTATAGCCCGGACTAGCGGGAGGTCAATCAATGAGCAGTTCTTC. It yields the protein CASSIARTSGRSINEQFF.

The CDR3 loop reads CANPLAGTSGETQYF. The CDR3 region has the DNA TGTGCCAACCCCCTCGCGGGGACTAGCGGCGAGACCCAGTACTTC. The J gene is TRBJ2-5, the V gene TRBV28; 11 nucleotides match TRBD2. J was trimmed by 5 bases and V by 10 bases; bases with no gene match: 12. The CDR3 has 15 residues. CDR1 is MDHEN and CDR2 is SYDVKM in the germline V gene. The full variable domain, with the rest looked up from reference TRBV28 and TRBJ2-5, is DVKVTQSSRYLVKRTGEKVFLECVQDMDHENMFWYRQDPGLGLRLIYFSYDVKMKEKGDIPEGYSVSREKKERFSLILESASTNQTSMYLCANPLAGTSGETQYFGPGTRLLVL.

The rearrangement uses TRBV19 and TRBJ1-5; 11 nucleotides align to TRBD1. CDR1 is LNHDA and CDR2 is SQIVND in the germline V gene (reference sequence). V trimming: 5 bases; J trimming: 6 bases; junction bases outside the gene matches: 12. The length of the CDR3 is 17 residues. CDR3 nucleotides: TGTGCCAGTAGTCCCTCCCGTTGGACAGGGGGCACTCAGCCCCAGCATTTT. Its protein is CASSPSRWTGGTQPQHF.

V usage is TRBV7-9 and J usage is TRBJ2-1; TRBD2 aligns across 7 bases. V was pared by 0 bases and J by 2 bases, with 1 base of the junction left unmatched. This CDR3 comprises 15 residues. Germline loops: CDR1 SEHNR, CDR2 FQNEAQ (reference sequence). CDR3 coding DNA: TGTGCCAGCAGCTTAGCCGCGGGGGCCTACAATGAGCAGTTCTTC. Protein product: CASSLAAGAYNEQFF.

V is TRBV28 and J is TRBJ2-7; TRBD1 aligns across 8 bases. This CDR3 is built from 14 residues. J gave up 4 bases and V 6 bases, and 8 bases lay outside the gene matches. Germline CDR1 is MDHEN and CDR2 is SYDVKM. The CDR3 protein is CASSNRQGKYEQYF. The CDR3 DNA sequence: TGTGCCAGCAGCAACAGACAGGGGAAATACGAGCAGTACTTC.

The chain couples TRBV12-5 to TRBJ2-1, with 9 positions matching TRBD2. The CDR3 has 16 residues. After removal of 6 bases from V and 7 bases from J, the junction contained 13 bases not matched to a gene. Germline lookup yields CDR1 LGHNT and CDR2 FRNRAP. CDR3 sequence (DNA): TGTGCTAGTGGCCGGCGGATAGCGGGAGAAGGGAATGAGCAGTTCTTC. This translates into CASGRRIAGEGNEQFF.